The present TCR beta chain was sequenced within a study of tumor-infiltrating lymphocytes in localized non-small cell lung cancer. Overall study: The cohort mixed smokers and never-smokers, several histologies, and some post-neoadjuvant-chemotherapy samples. Resected tumor was paired with non-adjacent uninvolved lung from the same patient.

Points on this clone: Its antigen is as yet unknown.

Broader study findings: Not all patients were TCR sequenced, owing to tissue quantity. Immunotypes IM1 and IM2 had similar TCR-derived T-cell fractions.

V was shortened by 0 bases and J by 0 bases, with 5 bases between the two germline ends. CDR1 is SGHVS and CDR2 is FNYEAQ in the germline V gene. The length of the CDR3 is 14 residues. Assay used: immunoSEQ multiplex PCR; TCRdb lists only in-frame clones, some missing. The table shows roughly 8,000 clones, with 55% to 70% occurring only once. Material for sequencing was uninvolved lung tissue not adjacent to the tumor. This clonotype was obtained from a human donor with non-small cell lung cancer. The chain couples TRBV7-6 to TRBJ2-5; no clear D gene. The CDR3 DNA reads as TGTGCCAGCAGCTTAGCACGGTACCAAGAGACCCAGTACTTC. It is translated as CASSLARYQETQYF.